These T cell receptor beta chains were read from a single sample in a study of T cells after yellow fever vaccination. MiXCR, applied by TCRdb to the 5' RACE reads, yields one record per CDR3 protein. The sample consists of a few hundred thousand distinct CDR3 sequences, 6.7% of them appearing once. Source: CD4+ T cells sorted from PBMCs, taken on the day of the yellow fever booster vaccination. These receptors originate from a young man who received the YFV17D yellow fever vaccine. Both conserved end residues are part of each CDR3. The D gene is left open where the match is weak. Where a row states a size, it is once, few, many or the class of an expanded clone; other rows omit it.

V: TRBV11-2; D: -; size: few; J: TRBJ1-4; CDR3: CASSPTRQAATNEKLFF; DNA: TGTGCCAGCAGCCCCACGCGACAGGCTGCAACTAATGAAAAACTGTTTTTT
V: TRBV10-3; D: -; size: many; J: TRBJ2-3; CDR3: CASYSGDTQYF; DNA: TGTGCCAGCTACTCGGGGGATACGCAGTATTTT
V: TRBV9; D: -; size: -; J: TRBJ2-5; CDR3: CASSVASDGYQETQYF; DNA: TGTGCCAGCAGCGTAGCCTCGGACGGGTACCAAGAGACCCAGTACTTC
V: TRBV5-1; D: TRBD1; size: -; J: TRBJ2-1; CDR3: CASSLVDRGRNEQFF; DNA: TGCGCCAGCAGCTTGGTGGACAGGGGGCGCAATGAGCAGTTCTTC
V: TRBV18; D: TRBD2; size: -; J: TRBJ2-7; CDR3: CASSPPGLAGSHEQYF; DNA: TGTGCCAGCTCACCCCCAGGGCTAGCGGGTAGTCACGAGCAGTACTTC
V: TRBV29-1; D: -; size: few; J: TRBJ2-1; CDR3: CSVDSGFDEQFF; DNA: TGCAGCGTTGACTCGGGTTTCGATGAGCAGTTCTTC
V: TRBV19; D: -; size: few; J: TRBJ2-5; CDR3: CASSIPGEGSETQYF; DNA: TGTGCCAGTAGTATCCCGGGCGAGGGATCGGAGACCCAGTACTTC
V: TRBV5-5; D: TRBD2; size: few; J: TRBJ2-2; CDR3: CASSSRTSGRDTGELFF; DNA: TGTGCCAGCAGCTCCCGGACTAGCGGGAGAGACACCGGGGAGCTGTTTTTT
V: TRBV19; D: -; size: -; J: TRBJ2-2; CDR3: CASTLGGTGELFF; DNA: TGTGCCAGTACCCTTGGGGGAACCGGGGAGCTGTTTTTT
V: TRBV6-2/TRBV6-3; D: TRBD2; size: -; J: TRBJ2-1; CDR3: CASTLTGTRVAEQFF; DNA: TGTGCCAGCACCCTAACCGGGACTAGAGTAGCTGAGCAGTTCTTC
V: TRBV6-2/TRBV6-3; D: -; size: few; J: TRBJ2-1; CDR3: CASKPRTVYRGNEQFF; DNA: TGTGCCAGCAAACCACGCACGGTCTATCGCGGCAATGAGCAGTTCTTC
V: TRBV18; D: -; size: many; J: TRBJ2-3; CDR3: CASSPPRRSSTDTQYF; DNA: TGTGCCAGCTCACCACCGAGGCGGTCTAGCACAGATACGCAGTATTTT
V: TRBV5-4; D: TRBD1; size: few; J: TRBJ2-1; CDR3: CASSFRQGVGNEQFF; DNA: TGTGCCAGCAGCTTCCGACAGGGGGTTGGCAATGAGCAGTTCTTC
V: TRBV12-5; D: -; size: many; J: TRBJ1-1; CDR3: CASGLVPREAFF; DNA: TGTGCTAGTGGTTTGGTACCCCGAGAAGCTTTCTTT
V: TRBV20-1; D: TRBD2; size: many; J: TRBJ2-1; CDR3: CSALIGSGRSEQFF; DNA: TGCAGTGCTTTGATTGGTAGCGGGAGATCTGAGCAGTTCTTC
V: TRBV20-1; D: -; size: -; J: TRBJ2-1; CDR3: CSALPPGSSYNEQFF; DNA: TGCAGTGCTTTGCCCCCCGGAAGCTCCTACAATGAGCAGTTCTTC
V: TRBV7-2; D: -; size: many; J: TRBJ2-7; CDR3: CASSLGPDYEQYF; DNA: TGTGCCAGCAGCTTAGGACCGGACTACGAGCAGTACTTC
V: TRBV4-2; D: -; size: -; J: TRBJ2-3; CDR3: CASSQDTNPANTQYF; DNA: TGTGCCAGCAGCCAAGACACAAATCCGGCGAATACGCAGTATTTT
V: TRBV3-1; D: TRBD1; size: many; J: TRBJ2-1; CDR3: CASSQVALFNRGRIEQFF; DNA: TGTGCCAGCAGCCAAGTTGCCCTATTTAACAGGGGGCGCATTGAGCAGTTCTTC
V: TRBV27; D: -; size: -; J: TRBJ1-3; CDR3: CASARGGRSGNTIYF; DNA: TGTGCCAGCGCCCGTGGGGGGCGATCGGGAAACACCATATATTTT
V: TRBV29-1; D: TRBD1; size: many; J: TRBJ1-1; CDR3: CSVVGQLNTEAFF; DNA: TGCAGCGTGGTGGGACAGCTGAACACTGAAGCTTTCTTT
V: TRBV21-1; D: -; size: many; J: TRBJ2-1; CDR3: CASGRTGKNNEQFF; DNA: TGTGCCAGCGGCCGGACAGGGAAAAACAATGAGCAGTTCTTC